This note documents a single T cell receptor (beta chain) sequence. The sample belongs to a study of identical twins. V shed 5 bases, J shed 6 bases, and the junction held 6 bases outside the gene matches. The germline CDR1 and CDR2 sequences are LGHNT and FRNRAP. The CDR3 covers 14 residues. TCRdb re-called the 5' RACE reads with MiXCR, one entry per CDR3 protein. The repertoire includes fewer than 900,000 distinct CDR3 sequences, about 20% of them detected once, and about 4.3% sits in the top ten. These sequences were also reported in another study, on T cells expressing NK-cell markers.

Sequenced: PBMCs. The V and J genes are TRBV12-5 and TRBJ2-2, with 7 bases identical to TRBD1. This clonotype was sampled from a woman aged 18-35 years in good health. CDR3: CASGHGTAPGELFF. CDR3 bases: TGTGCTAGTGGTCATGGGACAGCCCCCGGGGAGCTGTTTTTT.